This TCR beta chain was documented in a study of blood T cell repertoires in COVID-19. Whole-study context: The United States, Italy and Spain supplied acute and convalescent COVID-19 samples. PBMCs, B-cell-depleted T cells, or T cells provided the cDNA or gDNA that made up the material.

In the authors' workflow: Amplifying reference gene primers gave estimates of nucleated cell counts. The method was immunoSEQ multiplex PCR; TCRdb's version includes in-frame clones alone and lacks a portion of them. Clonal size and the V and J genes are those of that table, whereas D and trimming came from the DNA. The sample consists of about 180,000 clones, roughly 85% of them appearing once. The CDR3 has 11 amino acids. From germline, CDR1 is DFQATT and CDR2 SNEGSKA (reference sequence). The ends were cut back, 3 bases at V and 4 bases at J, with 5 bases in the middle. This sequence originates from a man in his forties or fifties with active or convalescent COVID-19. Input material: peripheral blood. This chain uses TRBV20-1 with TRBJ2-3; D remains ambiguous. Here the CDR3 DNA reads TGCAGTGCTAGTCTCCCAGATACGCAGTATTTT. This sequence encodes CSASLPDTQYF.